This entry concerns a single TCR beta chain. This clone has just one count. It has no known antigen specificity. No clone much larger than this one lies a single base away; base qualities are absent. The data originate from a study of blood T cell repertoires in COVID-19 (dated by TCRdb to the early 2020s). Notes on the research overall: The collaborator samples originated in the United States, Italy and Spain and spanned the acute and convalescent phases of COVID-19. The prospective study material was composed of cDNA or gDNA derived from T cells, B-cell-depleted T cells, or PBMCs. Deeply sampled blood TCRbeta repertoires from subjects exposed to, actively infected with, or recovered from COVID-19 were included in the dataset. The repertoires were made available in a free public database intended to serve as a resource for research on the immune response to SARS-CoV-2. The samples were drawn from two sources: the first 160 participants of the ongoing ImmuneRACE study, and fewer than 1,500 subjects contributed by 6 global collaborators. Nearly every sample came with metadata listing a de-identified subject ID, COVID-19 status, age in years and sex. Where available, HLA class I and class II types were obtained from metadata supplied by the sample provider rather than from assay-based typing. General study outcomes and caveats: How much clinical and demographic metadata was included differed by source and by participant, and the metadata was provided uncurated.

The immunoSEQ Assay, a bias-controlled multiplex PCR, was used to amplify TCRbeta CDR3 regions from genomic DNA. The study's own analysis went as follows. Nucleated cell counts per sample were estimated from amplification of reference gene primers within the assay. To quantify the absolute abundance of each unique TCRbeta CDR3 rearrangement, sequence reads were collapsed and filtered. For each sample, productive Simpson clonality was calculated as the square root of Simpson's diversity index over productive rearrangements. Sourced from immuneACCESS, this table was stored by TCRdb with only in-frame sequences that have V and J called. A share of the clones is absent; for the studies checked, an unresolved V gene accounts for under half, and the remainder has no known explanation. V and J calls and clone size are given by that table; D and trimming were obtained from the DNA. Across this sample there are 110,000 or so clones, with roughly 90% seen only once. 8.4% of the sample belongs to the ten largest clones.

Another Seattle source contributed samples from volunteer blood donors who had recovered from COVID-19. Collaborating institutions collected whole blood in K2EDTA tubes following their own protocols. Collaborator samples were shipped for TCRbeta analysis as frozen whole blood, isolated PBMCs, or DNA extracted from either sample type. The CDR3 measures 13 amino acids from cysteine to phenylalanine. This entry keeps only the CDR3 DNA: 39 bases, framed from base 1. In the germline V gene, CDR1 corresponds to MDHEN and CDR2 to SYDVKM. V drops 6 bases and J drops 8 bases, leaving 13 bases in between. Recombination linked TRBV28 to TRBJ1-4; too little of a D gene remains to name it. The sequencing sample was made of peripheral blood. The clonotype originates from a woman in her 70s who had recovered from COVID-19. The base sequence is TGTGCCAGCAGGGGAGTCTTAGGAGAAAAACTGTTTTTT. Translated, this is CASRGVLGEKLFF.